A single sample is the source of the 14 T cell receptor beta chains below, sequenced in a study of cytomegalovirus exposure and HLA in healthy donors. This table comes from immunoSEQ multiplex PCR, and its TCRdb copy is limited to in-frame clones, with some not included. The sample lists 150,000 to 200,000 clones, roughly 90% occurring once. The sample taken for sequencing was PBMCs. The receptors stem from a woman aged 18 to 35 in good health and CMV-seropositive.

The chain carries TRBV18 and TRBJ1-1; D is possibly TRBD1 (6 bases). V lost 2 bases, J lost 2 bases, and 9 bases lay in between. The CDR3 consists of 14 residues. Germline V gives CDR1 KGHSH, CDR2 LQKENI. This CDR3 reads CASSPNRANTEAFF. The CDR3 DNA reads TGTGCCAGCTCACCAAACAGGGCCAACACTGAAGCTTTCTTT.

The V call is TRBV7-2, the J call TRBJ2-3, with TRBD1 as a possible D gene (5 bases). Germline values: CDR1 SGHTA, CDR2 FQGNSA. V shed 5 bases and J shed 8 bases, with 14 bases lying between them. The CDR3 extends over 13 amino acids. CDR3 protein: CASSPEGAGTQYF. The CDR3 DNA sequence: TGTGCCAGCAGCCCGGAAGGGGCTGGTACGCAGTATTTT.

The V gene is TRBV19, the J gene TRBJ2-1; 9 bases map to TRBD1. The CDR3 length is 14 residues. The V gene end was trimmed by 9 bases and the J gene end by 5 bases; junction bases not matched to a gene: 8. CDR1 is LNHDA, CDR2 SQIVND, per germline (reference sequence). CDR3 amino acids: CASRDRTGDNEQFF. CDR3 coding DNA: TGTGCCAGCCGGGATAGGACAGGGGACAATGAGCAGTTCTTC.

The V and J genes are TRBV5-5 and TRBJ2-6; 11 bases are a match to TRBD1. In germline, CDR1 is SGHKS, CDR2 YYEKEE (reference sequence). J was trimmed by 2 bases and V by 2 bases; bases with no gene match: 9. The CDR3 loop spans 19 amino acids. The CDR3 sequence is CASSLPPGQGDPGANVLTF. The CDR3, as DNA: TGTGCCAGCAGCTTACCACCGGGACAGGGGGACCCTGGGGCCAACGTCCTGACTTTC.

The rearrangement joins TRBV30 to TRBJ1-1, with 7 positions matching TRBD1. Trimming cost V 1 base and J 3 bases; bases outside gene matches: 8. The CDR3 loop spans 15 amino acids. Germline V gene sequence: CDR1 GTSNPN, CDR2 SVGIG (reference sequence). This CDR3 is CAWSDRQGWDTEAFF. The CDR3 DNA reads as TGTGCCTGGAGTGACCGACAGGGATGGGACACTGAAGCTTTCTTT.

J is TRBJ1-2 and V is TRBV19; 8 bases map to TRBD1. Germline-derived CDR1 and CDR2 are LNHDA and SQIVND (reference sequence). The V and J ends lost 4 bases and 7 bases, in that order; junction bases with no gene match: 14. This CDR3 is 16 amino acids long. In DNA, the CDR3 is TGTGCCAGTAGTAGGTCCCGGACAGGGAGCCAGGGTGGCTACACCTTC. It is translated as CASSRSRTGSQGGYTF.

The V and J genes are TRBV5-1 and TRBJ2-7, with 8 nucleotides matching TRBD1. The CDR3 has 16 amino acids. The germline V gene encodes CDR1 SGHRS and CDR2 YFSETQ. After removal of 4 bases from V and 0 bases from J, the junction contained 9 bases not matched to a gene. CDR3 coding DNA: TGCGCCAGCAGCCCGGGACAGGCCGTCCTCTCCTACGAGCAGTACTTC. It yields the protein CASSPGQAVLSYEQYF.

V is TRBV19 and J is TRBJ1-1; no reliable D call. The CDR3 consists of 14 residues. With 5 bases removed from V and 6 bases from J, the gap between germline ends came to 16 bases. Germline CDR1 is LNHDA and CDR2 is SQIVND (reference sequence). The CDR3 coding sequence is TGTGCCAGTAGTCTTTTCGGGAACAGAGCTGAAGCTTTCTTT. Its protein product is CASSLFGNRAEAFF.

The rearrangement joins TRBV5-1 to TRBJ1-1; tentatively, D is TRBD1 (6 bases). Germline loops: CDR1 SGHRS, CDR2 YFSETQ. The CDR3 length is 14 residues. V lost 2 bases and J lost 1, with 9 bases in between. CDR3 in DNA: TGCGCCAGCAGCTTCTCCAGGGGGAACACTGAAGCTTTCTTT. Translating gives CASSFSRGNTEAFF.

The V and J genes are TRBV10-3 and TRBJ2-2; unclear D gene. The CDR3 spans 11 residues. Germline values: CDR1 ENHRY, CDR2 SYGVKD. Between the trimmed V and J ends, which lost 3 bases and 6 bases, there was a span of 2 bases. CDR3 nucleotides: TGTGCCATCAGTGACTCCGGGGAGCTGTTTTTT. Protein sequence: CAISDSGELFF.

This rearrangement joins TRBV5-8 to TRBJ2-3; 11 bases line up with TRBD1. The CDR3 totals 16 residues. Germline V lookup: CDR1 SGHTS, CDR2 YDEGEE. V lost 4 bases and J lost 5; bases outside the gene matches: 9. The CDR3 DNA follows: TGTGCCAGCAGCCCCCTGGACAGGGGGCAGAGAGATACGCAGTATTTT. Translating gives CASSPLDRGQRDTQYF.

This chain uses TRBV7-3 with TRBJ2-1; 10 bases line up with TRBD2. Trimming removed 5 bases from V and 9 bases from J; junction bases left unmatched: 10. The CDR3 contains 15 residues. Looked up from germline, CDR1 is SGHTA and CDR2 is FQGTGA. The CDR3 loop is CASSPGLAVVGEQFF. CDR3 sequence (DNA): TGTGCCAGCAGCCCCGGACTAGCGGTGGTAGGTGAGCAGTTCTTC.

This chain uses TRBV27 with TRBJ2-3; 14 bases align to TRBD2. The V and J ends lost 4 bases and 5 bases, in that order; junction bases with no gene match: 8. This CDR3 spans 17 amino acids. Germline loops: CDR1 MNHEY, CDR2 SMNVEV (reference sequence). The chain's CDR3 is CASSWGTSGSVRDTQYF. The CDR3 coding sequence is TGTGCCAGCAGTTGGGGGACTAGCGGGAGCGTTAGAGATACGCAGTATTTT.

The chain is built from TRBV18 and TRBJ2-5; the match to TRBD2 covers 7 bases. Germline V lookup: CDR1 KGHSH, CDR2 LQKENI. V was pared by 4 bases and J by 3 bases, with 2 bases of the junction left unmatched. The CDR3 covers 13 residues. CDR3 loop: CASSRLAEETQYF. The CDR3 DNA follows: TGTGCCAGCTCACGGCTAGCGGAAGAGACCCAGTACTTC.